These 18 T cell receptor beta chains were all obtained from the same sample, sequenced in a study of preoperative IRX-2 immunotherapy in early breast cancer. Treatment here: preoperative locoregional IRX-2 cytokine immunotherapy. Using immunoSEQ multiplex PCR, the repertoire was profiled, and TCRdb retains in-frame clones only, with some absent. The sample lists around 39,000 clones; 85% to 95% were seen once. This sample comprised tumor tissue, obtained after IRX-2 immunotherapy. These receptors were obtained from a human donor with breast cancer.

V gene TRBV7-8 combines with J gene TRBJ2-5; 8 nucleotides line up with TRBD1. CDR1 and CDR2 (germline): SGHVS, FQNEAQ. This CDR3 is 15 amino acids long. V was clipped by 5 bases and J by 5 bases; unmatched bases: 10. Here the CDR3 DNA reads TGTGCCAGCAGCCGGAGGCAGGGGGCTTGGGAGACCCAGTACTTC. Translated: CASSRRQGAWETQYF.

The chain carries TRBV19 and TRBJ2-5; 8 nucleotides align to TRBD1. V shed 6 bases and J 4 bases; nucleotides not matched to a gene: 4. The CDR3 is made up of 13 amino acids. In germline, CDR1 is LNHDA, CDR2 SQIVND (reference sequence). Here the CDR3 DNA reads TGTGCCAGTAGCCTCAGGGGGCCAGAGACCCAGTACTTC. It encodes CASSLRGPETQYF.

The chain employs TRBV11-1 and TRBJ2-7, with D hard to call. CDR1 and CDR2 (germline): SGHAT, FQDESV (reference sequence). V was cut by 4 bases and J by 6 bases, with 16 bases left in between. The CDR3 consists of 14 residues. The CDR3 DNA reads as TGTGCCAGCAGCTCGTACACAGCCCCATCCGAGCAGTACTTC. Its protein product is CASSSYTAPSEQYF.

The V and J genes are TRBV7-9 and TRBJ2-7; no definite D call. This CDR3 is built from 14 residues. Germline assignment: CDR1 SEHNR and CDR2 FQNEAQ (reference sequence). V was trimmed by 11 bases and J by 5 bases, leaving 22 bases between them. This CDR3 reads CAAGGTNGPNEQYF. In nucleotides, the CDR3 is TGTGCCGCCGGCGGAACTAACGGCCCCAACGAGCAGTACTTC.

The chain joins TRBV5-1 to TRBJ2-3; 8 positions match TRBD2. CDR1 and CDR2 (germline): SGHRS, YFSETQ. The CDR3 covers 19 residues. V shed 4 bases and J 1 base; nucleotides not matched to a gene: 17. For the CDR3, the DNA is TGCGCCAGCAGCACCCGCGGGAGCGGGGGATCCTTGGGCACAGATACGCAGTATTTT. It translates to CASSTRGSGGSLGTDTQYF.

The chain recombines TRBV6-5 with TRBJ1-1; D uncertain. Germline CDR1 and CDR2: MNHEY and SVGAGI. The CDR3 runs 12 residues. V was trimmed by 5 bases and J by 11 bases, leaving 15 bases between them. CDR3 DNA: TGTGCCAGCAGTACCCCCCTGGCCGAGGCTTTCTTT. Protein sequence: CASSTPLAEAFF.

The chain carries TRBV19 and TRBJ2-3; unclear D gene. This CDR3 spans 13 amino acids. Trimming cost V 4 bases and J 1 base, with 6 bases left between them. Per germline, CDR1 LNHDA and CDR2 SQIVND (reference sequence). This CDR3 is CASSTPGTDTQYF. CDR3 DNA sequence: TGTGCCAGTAGTACCCCGGGCACAGATACGCAGTATTTT. Filled out from reference TRBV19 and TRBJ2-3, the complete variable domain reads DGGITQSPKYLFRKEGQNVTLSCEQNLNHDAMYWYRQDPGQGLRLIYYSQIVNDFQKGDIAEGYSVSREKKESFPLTVTSAQKNPTAFYLCASSTPGTDTQYFGPGTRLTVL.

The gene calls are TRBV5-1 and TRBJ2-5; either TRBD1 or TRBD2 may fit D (6 bases each). The CDR3 covers 14 residues. With 0 bases removed from V and 4 bases from J, the gap between germline ends came to 10 bases. Looked up from germline, CDR1 is SGHRS and CDR2 is YFSETQ. CDR3 DNA sequence: TGCGCCAGCAGCTTGGTCGGGGGCGGAGAGACCCAGTACTTC. It yields the protein CASSLVGGGETQYF.

V gene TRBV4-1 combines with J gene TRBJ2-5; no firm D call. The CDR3 sequence is 15 residues long. Looked up from germline, CDR1 is MGHRA and CDR2 is YSYEKL. V was clipped by 0 bases and J by 1 base, with 9 bases between them. CDR3 DNA sequence: TGCGCCAGCAGCCAAGAGCGGTGGTTCCAAGAGACCCAGTACTTC. Its protein product is CASSQERWFQETQYF.

The chain uses TRBV30 and TRBJ2-2; 10 nucleotides match TRBD1. J gave up 5 bases and V 5 bases, and 2 bases lay outside the gene matches. The CDR3 has 13 residues. Germline V lookup: CDR1 GTSNPN, CDR2 SVGIG (reference sequence). Here the CDR3 reads CAWGDRGTGELFF. The CDR3 DNA reads as TGTGCCTGGGGGGACAGGGGTACCGGGGAGCTGTTTTTT.

This rearrangement joins TRBV28 to TRBJ2-7, with 10 positions matching TRBD1. This CDR3 has 15 amino acids. The trim removed 5 bases at V and 3 bases at J, leaving 7 bases unmatched. Germline V gives CDR1 MDHEN, CDR2 SYDVKM. The CDR3 coding sequence is TGTGCCAGCAGTCCTCCGGACAGGGGGGGCTACGAGCAGTACTTC. Translation gives CASSPPDRGGYEQYF.

V usage is TRBV11-2 and J usage is TRBJ2-3; no clear D. CDR1 is SGHAT, CDR2 FQNNGV, per germline. The CDR3 runs to 15 residues. V dropped 0 bases and J dropped 2 bases, with 9 bases sitting between them. The CDR3 sequence is CASSLEPGPTDTQYF. The CDR3 DNA follows: TGTGCCAGCAGCTTAGAGCCCGGCCCCACAGATACGCAGTATTTT.

This sequence joins TRBV9 and TRBJ1-4; no definite D call. The CDR3 totals 14 residues. V was pared by 5 bases and J by 8 bases, with 16 bases between. The germline V gene has CDR1 SGDLS and CDR2 YYNGEE. The CDR3 region has the DNA TGTGCCAGCAGTGAGAAAGGGATTGGCGAAAAACTGTTTTTT. Encoded protein: CASSEKGIGEKLFF.

This rearrangement joins TRBV27 to TRBJ2-7, with TRBD2 matching 8 bases. Per germline, CDR1 MNHEY and CDR2 SMNVEV (reference sequence). V gave up 2 bases and J gave up 2 bases; unmatched junction bases: 5. CDR3 size: 15 residues. This CDR3 reads CASSLRGGAPYEQYF. CDR3 nucleotide sequence: TGTGCCAGCAGTTTACGGGGGGGGGCCCCCTACGAGCAGTACTTC.

V and J are TRBV9 and TRBJ2-5, with TRBD2 identical over 8 bases. V shed 2 bases, J shed 3 bases, and the junction held 9 bases outside the gene matches. CDR3 length equals 16 residues. The germline V gene has CDR1 SGDLS and CDR2 YYNGEE. Written as DNA, the CDR3 is TGTGCCAGCAGCGTCGGGGGGGGCAGGGGAGAAGAGACCCAGTACTTC. It encodes CASSVGGGRGEETQYF. The full variable domain, in which reference TRBV9 and TRBJ2-5 provide the parts outside the CDR3, is DSGVTQTPKHLITATGQRVTLRCSPRSGDLSVYWYQQSLDQGLQFLIQYYNGEERAKGNILERFSAQQFPDLHSELNLSSLELGDSALYFCASSVGGGRGEETQYFGPGTRLLVL.

J is TRBJ1-3 and V is TRBV5-8; D is undetermined. Trimming removed 1 base at V and 0 bases at J, with 11 bases between. This CDR3 comprises 16 residues. CDR1 SGHTS and CDR2 YDEGEE come from the germline V gene. CDR3 sequence reads: CASSLISGLSGNTIYF. Here the CDR3 DNA reads TGTGCCAGCAGCTTGATCTCTGGCCTCTCTGGAAACACCATATATTTT.

The gene calls are TRBV28 and TRBJ2-7; 9 nucleotides agree with TRBD1. Germline V gene sequence: CDR1 MDHEN, CDR2 SYDVKM. CDR3 length: 15 residues. V shed 4 bases, J shed 5 bases, and the junction held 9 bases outside the gene matches. The CDR3, as DNA: TGTGCCAGCAGTTCCGCGGGACAGGGTCTCCACGAGCAGTACTTC. Its translation: CASSSAGQGLHEQYF.

The V and J genes are TRBV7-2 and TRBJ2-5; D tentatively reads TRBD1 or TRBD2 (5 bases each). Trimming shortened V by 1 base and J by 7 bases, and 10 bases separated the two germline ends. The V gene's germline CDR1 is SGHTA and CDR2 FQGNSA. The CDR3 contains 13 residues. The CDR3 loop is CASSLVGERTQYF. As DNA, the CDR3 is TGTGCCAGCAGCTTAGTGGGGGAGAGGACCCAGTACTTC.